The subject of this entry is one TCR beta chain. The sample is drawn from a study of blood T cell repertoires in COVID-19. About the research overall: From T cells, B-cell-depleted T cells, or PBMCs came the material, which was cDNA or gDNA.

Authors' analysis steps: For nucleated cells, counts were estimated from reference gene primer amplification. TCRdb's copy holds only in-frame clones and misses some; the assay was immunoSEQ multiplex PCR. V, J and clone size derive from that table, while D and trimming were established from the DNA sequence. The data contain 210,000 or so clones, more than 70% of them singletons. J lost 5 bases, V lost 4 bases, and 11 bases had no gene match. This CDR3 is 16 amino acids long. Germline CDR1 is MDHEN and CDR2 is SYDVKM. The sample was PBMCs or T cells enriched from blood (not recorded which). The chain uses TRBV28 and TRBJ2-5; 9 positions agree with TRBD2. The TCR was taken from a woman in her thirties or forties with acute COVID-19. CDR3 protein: CASSSPAGGGRETQYF. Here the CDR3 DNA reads TGTGCCAGCAGTTCCCCGGCGGGAGGGGGACGGGAGACCCAGTACTTC.